This T cell receptor beta chain was sequenced in a study of T-cell reconstitution after alpha-beta-depleted transplantation in children. Germline loops: CDR1 SGHVS, CDR2 FQNEAQ. V lost 5 bases to trimming and J lost 1 base, with 19 bases between them. The CDR3 totals 17 residues. Findings and caveats of the study: The origin of alpha-beta T cells about two months after transplant was reportedly several hundred expanded graft clones. A year post-transplant, T-cell counts and diversity derived mostly from newly produced T cells.

This clonotype was seen only a few times. Its antigen is as yet unknown. This sample's TCRbeta library carried unique molecular identifier barcodes. TCRdb reanalysed the PCR reads using MiXCR and keeps one entry per CDR3 protein. The sample records 300,000 to 400,000 distinct CDR3 sequences, about 16% being singletons. The TCR comes from a male patient aged 2-9 years who had a stem cell transplant for acute lymphoblastic leukemia, so the T cells may come from the graft donor. The input for sequencing was PBMCs, mostly from graft donor cells, taken 360 days after TCRalphabeta/CD19-depleted stem cell transplant. V is TRBV7-8 and J is TRBJ2-3, with D possibly TRBD2 on 6 matching bases. DNA for the CDR3: TGTGCCAGCAGCGGAAGCATGCTAGCGATGGGCACAGATACGCAGTATTTT. It translates to CASSGSMLAMGTDTQYF.